Described below is a single T cell receptor beta chain sequence and its context. As yet, its antigen is unknown. Investigators prepared the TCR beta libraries by applying iRepertoire HTBI primers and Arm-PCR of CDR3 regions. TCRdb analysed the multiplex PCR reads with MiXCR anew, one entry per CDR3 protein. The data show 500,000 to 700,000 distinct CDR3 sequences, 25% to 35% seen once. Germline V gene sequence: CDR1 SNHLY, CDR2 FYNNEI. There are 14 residues in the CDR3. The junction had 8 bases not matched to a gene; V was cut back by 6 bases and J by 7 bases. The time point is: persistent/refractory GD, antithyroid drugs over 5 years with positive TRAb. RNA from PBMCs was the source of the TCR library. Those enrolled as patients came out of an endocrinology department in Xi'an, China. The sample is drawn from a study of regulatory T cells in long-lasting Graves disease. Overall study findings and caveats: Having only a small sample size may have limited accuracy.

This chain connects TRBV2 to TRBJ1-4, with TRBD1 matching 7 bases. The sample consisted of peripheral blood mononuclear cells (PBMCs), taken when the disease was refractory, from a patient treated with antithyroid drugs. The TCR was taken from a female donor with Graves disease. In DNA form, the CDR3 reads TGTGCCAGCAGGGCCGACAGGGCAGGTGAAAAACTGTTTTTT. Amino acid sequence: CASRADRAGEKLFF.